Sequencing of this TCR beta chain was carried out in a study of shared clonotypes between healthy human individuals. The overall study: The cohort had a couple of women and a few men, ages 18 to 49. CD4 naive cells filled three plates per donor, CD4 memory three, CD8 naive two and CD8 memory one.

Study results and caveats: Estimated clonotype richness was generally higher in naive than memory subsets.

For sorted subsets, about 0.2 ug DNA per replicate equaled 30,000 or so T cell genomes. Sequencing was performed with immunoSEQ multiplex PCR; in TCRdb, only in-frame clones are kept and a portion is missing. The top ten clones hold about 1.5% of a sample with around 2.1 million clones, about 92% of them seen once. Concerning this clone: Antigen specificity is unknown.

The CDR3 totals 16 residues. From germline, CDR1 is SGDLS and CDR2 YYNGEE. V shed 0 bases, J shed 5 bases, and the junction held 7 bases outside the gene matches. Terminally differentiated effector memory CD45RA+ cells were excluded from the naive CD8 cells, which were CD45RO-negative and positively selected for CCR7. The sequenced sample was naive CD8+ T cells from PBMCs. This TCR came from a man aged 18 to 30 in good health. Some clones in this sample may be carry-over from other donors' samples. The V and J genes are TRBV9 and TRBJ2-3; 9 nucleotides match TRBD2. CDR3 coding DNA: TGTGCCAGCAGCGTAGGGCTAGCGGGATTGGAAGATACGCAGTATTTT. Translated, it gives CASSVGLAGLEDTQYF.